This T cell receptor beta chain was found in a study of T cell changes during pregnancy in multiple sclerosis. Here immunoSEQ multiplex PCR was the method, and the copy in TCRdb shows in-frame clones only, minus some. Of more than 30,000 clones in the sample, around nine tenths were seen once. The source was CD4+ T cells from peripheral blood mononuclear cells, collected before pregnancy. The receptor's source is a female donor with multiple sclerosis, enrolled in a pregnancy study.

The CDR3, as DNA: TGTGCCAGCAGTGACCACCGGGAGGGCGCTGAAGCTTTCTTT. It translates to CASSDHREGAEAFF. This chain uses TRBV6-6 with TRBJ1-1; D unclear. Germline CDR1 and CDR2: MNHNY and SVGAGI (reference sequence). CDR3 length: 14 amino acids. V was pared by 5 bases and J by 6 bases, with 16 bases between.